This entry concerns a single T cell receptor (beta chain). What it recognizes is unknown. The data were obtained in a study of blood T cells in healthy people across ages. Broader study findings: Donors of long life had a larger count of naive CD4+ cells and greater diversity than aged donors. No one knew whether donors had CMV, which possibly confounded expanded clonotype changes. Because sorting was not performed, PBMCs prevented conclusive naive versus antigen-experienced comparison.

V gave up 5 bases and J gave up 5 bases; unmatched junction bases: 2. Germline CDR1 is DFQATT and CDR2 is SNEGSKA (reference sequence). This CDR3 comprises 12 residues. Alongside a J-beta primer mix, a sample-barcoded 5' primer served in a second PCR lasting roughly 7 to 11 cycles. TCRdb analysed the 5' RACE reads with MiXCR anew, one entry per CDR3 protein. This table has roughly 800,000 distinct CDR3 sequences, more than 20% appearing once. These data also formed part of another study, on T cells of mothers and their children. That paper adds: Per mother, over 10 million TCR beta CDR3 reads were obtained; per child, roughly 2.9 million.

The sequence was collected from a boy aged 5-17 years in good health. The chain is built from TRBV20-1 and TRBJ2-5, with 10 bases fitting TRBD2. Sequencing was done on a sample of blood. CDR3 protein: CSAERGGETQYF. The DNA for the CDR3 is TGCAGTGCTGAGCGGGGGGGGGAGACCCAGTACTTC.